Given below is one T cell receptor beta chain in context. Its antigen remains unidentified. No per-base quality is available; no much larger clone lies one base away. These data originate in a study of a mutant IDH1 vaccine in newly diagnosed glioma (dated by TCRdb to about 2021). Concerning the study at large: Of the 25 to 35 patients who were treated, about 62% were male and 37.5% were female, and the mean age was around 40 years. Before enrollment, patients had received standard therapy of radiotherapy alone, temozolomide alone, or radiochemotherapy with temozolomide; most received the combination. Peripheral blood samples were drawn at six visits, namely V03 (baseline), V05, V07, V10, V12 and V13. Longitudinal TCRB deep sequencing was done for 25 to 30 treated patients, wherever samples were available for exploratory analyses. The full study reports these points: Pseudoprogression appeared unrelated to alterations in the top peripheral T cell clonotypes detected by TCRB sequencing. PBMC samples for TCRB deep sequencing were selected based on availability. Across multiple MHC alleles, vaccine-induced immune responses were seen in 90% to 95% of patients. The authors noted that analyses of patient blood samples could not be reproduced because of sample limitations.

In the paper's terms, the time point label means: baseline, week 1 (first vaccination visit). What the treatment or condition label conveys for this sample: pre-vaccination baseline after standard-of-care therapy. Donors had newly diagnosed WHO grade 3 or 4 IDH1-mutant astrocytomas with loss of nuclear ATRX. The samples were drawn from NOA16, a multicentre, single-arm, open-label phase I trial in Germany that tested a mutant IDH1 peptide vaccine in humans for the first time. Blood drawn at visit V03 was used as the baseline sample for immunogenicity testing. Genomic DNA for TCRB sequencing was extracted from EDTA blood using the DNeasy Blood and Tissue Kit. Receptors were amplified or captured by the immunoSEQ multiplex PCR assay. The hsTCRB Kit was used according to the manufacturer's protocol to amplify rearranged TCR beta chain sequences. Sequencing of TCRB libraries was carried out on an Illumina MiSeq. The authors processed their data as follows. The proprietary platform of the kit vendor was used for demultiplexing, trimming and gene mapping. In TCRdb, the immuneACCESS table is reduced to in-frame sequences with V and J assigned. These tables do not hold every clone; where another copy was compared, an unresolved V gene accounts for under half, and the others remain unexplained. The V and J calls and the clone size are those of that table, but D and trimming were determined from the DNA. This sample comprises about 67,000 clones, more than 70% of them detected only once. The leading ten clones occupy approximately 4.5% of the sample.

This receptor was taken from a woman aged 18-29 years with glioma. Some clones in this sample may be carry-over from other donors' samples. Source: peripheral blood mononuclear cells (PBMCs), taken from a glioma patient treated with radiotherapy, temozolomide or both.

The nucleotide sequence reads as follows: TGCGCCAGCAGAACAGGGGGGCCCGGTGAAGCTTTCTTT. This sequence encodes CASRTGGPGEAFF. The rearrangement combines TRBV5-1 with TRBJ1-1; TRBD1 fits 8 bases in the junction. Per the germline V gene, SGHRS is the CDR1 and YFSETQ is the CDR2. The CDR3 covers 13 residues, taking in both the cysteine and the phenylalanine. Just the 39-base CDR3 DNA is kept, in frame starting at base 1. Clipping removes 5 bases from V and 7 bases from J, with 7 as the unmatched junction base count.